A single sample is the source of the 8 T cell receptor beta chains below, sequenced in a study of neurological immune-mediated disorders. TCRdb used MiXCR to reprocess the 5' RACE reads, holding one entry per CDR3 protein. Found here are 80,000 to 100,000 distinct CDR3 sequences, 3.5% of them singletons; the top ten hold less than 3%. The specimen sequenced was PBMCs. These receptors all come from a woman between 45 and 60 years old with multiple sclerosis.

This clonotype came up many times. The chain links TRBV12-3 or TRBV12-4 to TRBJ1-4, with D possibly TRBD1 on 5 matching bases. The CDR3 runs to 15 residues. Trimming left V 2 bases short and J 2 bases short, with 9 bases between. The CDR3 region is CASSLSDSTNEKLFF. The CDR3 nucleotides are TGTGCCAGCAGTTTAAGCGACAGCACTAATGAAAAACTGTTTTTT.

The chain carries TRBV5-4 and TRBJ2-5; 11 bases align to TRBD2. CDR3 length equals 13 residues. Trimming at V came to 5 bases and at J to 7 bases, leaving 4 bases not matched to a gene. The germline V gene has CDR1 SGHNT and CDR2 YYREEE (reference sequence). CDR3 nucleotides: TGTGCCAGCAGGACTAGCGGGGTAGGGACCCAGTACTTC. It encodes CASRTSGVGTQYF.

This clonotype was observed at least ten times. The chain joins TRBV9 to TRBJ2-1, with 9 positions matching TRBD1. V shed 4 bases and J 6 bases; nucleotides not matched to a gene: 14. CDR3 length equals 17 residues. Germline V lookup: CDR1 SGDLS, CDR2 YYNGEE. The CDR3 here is CASSPDPRQGVSNEQFF. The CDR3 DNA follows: TGTGCCAGCAGCCCAGACCCTCGACAGGGGGTATCCAATGAGCAGTTCTTC.

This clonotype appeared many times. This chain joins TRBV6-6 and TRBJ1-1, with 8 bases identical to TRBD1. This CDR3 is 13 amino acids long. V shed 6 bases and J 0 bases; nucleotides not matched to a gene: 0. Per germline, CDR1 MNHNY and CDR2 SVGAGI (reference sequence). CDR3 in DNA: TGTGCCAGCAGGACAGGGGTGAACACTGAAGCTTTCTTT. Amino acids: CASRTGVNTEAFF.

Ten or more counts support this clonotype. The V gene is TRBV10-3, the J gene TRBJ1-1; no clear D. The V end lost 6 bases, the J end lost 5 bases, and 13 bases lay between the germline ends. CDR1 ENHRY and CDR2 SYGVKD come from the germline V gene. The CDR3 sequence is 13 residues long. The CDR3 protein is CAIREARGTEAFF. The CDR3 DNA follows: TGTGCCATCAGGGAAGCACGTGGGACTGAAGCTTTCTTT.

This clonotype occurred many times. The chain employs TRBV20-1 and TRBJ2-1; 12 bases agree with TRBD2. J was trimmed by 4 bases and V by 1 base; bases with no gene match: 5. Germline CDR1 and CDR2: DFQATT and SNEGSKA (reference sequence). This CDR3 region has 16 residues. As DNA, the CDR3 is TGCAGTGCTAGAGGGGCTAGCGGGGGGGTATACAATGAGCAGTTCTTC. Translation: CSARGASGGVYNEQFF.

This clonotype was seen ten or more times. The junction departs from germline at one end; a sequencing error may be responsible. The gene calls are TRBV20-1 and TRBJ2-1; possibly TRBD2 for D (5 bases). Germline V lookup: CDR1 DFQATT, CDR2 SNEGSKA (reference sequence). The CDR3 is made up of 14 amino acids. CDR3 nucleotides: TGCAGTGCGAGAGGCCCACTAGGACCCAATGAGCAGTTCTTC. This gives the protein CSARGPLGPNEQFF.

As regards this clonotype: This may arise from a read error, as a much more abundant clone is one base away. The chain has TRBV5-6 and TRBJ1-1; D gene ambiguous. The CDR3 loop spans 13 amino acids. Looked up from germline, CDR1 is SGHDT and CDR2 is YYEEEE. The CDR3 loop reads CVSSPRRNTEAFF. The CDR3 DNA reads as TGTGTCAGCAGCCCCCGGAGGAACACTGAAGCTTTCTTT.